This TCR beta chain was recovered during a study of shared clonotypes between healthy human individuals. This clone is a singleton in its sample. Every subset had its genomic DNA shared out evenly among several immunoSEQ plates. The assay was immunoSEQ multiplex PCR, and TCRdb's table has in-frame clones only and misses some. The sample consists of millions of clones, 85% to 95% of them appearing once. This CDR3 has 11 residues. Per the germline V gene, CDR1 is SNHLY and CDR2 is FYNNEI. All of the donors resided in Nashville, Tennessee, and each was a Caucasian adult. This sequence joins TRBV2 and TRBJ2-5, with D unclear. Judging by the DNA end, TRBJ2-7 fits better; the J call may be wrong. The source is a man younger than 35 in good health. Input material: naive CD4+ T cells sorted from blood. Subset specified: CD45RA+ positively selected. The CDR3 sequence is CASSVWDEQYF. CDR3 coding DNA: TGTGCCAGCAGTGTATGGGACGAGCAGTACTTC.